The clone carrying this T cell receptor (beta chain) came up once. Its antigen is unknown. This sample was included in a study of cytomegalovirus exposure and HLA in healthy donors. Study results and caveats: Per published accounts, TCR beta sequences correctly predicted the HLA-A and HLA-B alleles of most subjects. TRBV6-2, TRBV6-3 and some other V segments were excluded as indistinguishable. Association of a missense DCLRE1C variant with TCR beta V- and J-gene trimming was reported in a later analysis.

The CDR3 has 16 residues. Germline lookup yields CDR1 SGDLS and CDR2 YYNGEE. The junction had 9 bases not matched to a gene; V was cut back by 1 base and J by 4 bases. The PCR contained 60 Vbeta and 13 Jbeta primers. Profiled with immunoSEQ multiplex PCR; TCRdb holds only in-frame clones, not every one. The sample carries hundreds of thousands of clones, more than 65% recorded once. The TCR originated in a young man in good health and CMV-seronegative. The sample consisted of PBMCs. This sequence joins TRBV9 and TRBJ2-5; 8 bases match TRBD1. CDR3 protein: CASSVPTGTGAETQYF. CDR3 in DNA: TGTGCCAGCAGCGTACCCACCGGGACAGGCGCAGAGACCCAGTACTTC.